The 24 T cell receptor beta chains listed next were all sequenced from one sample in a study of OX40 agonist ivuxolimab in advanced cancers. Using immunoSEQ multiplex PCR, the repertoire was profiled, and TCRdb retains in-frame clones only, with some absent. This sample has 90,000 to 95,000 clones; 80% to 90% occur once, and the top ten carry 0.95% to 1.3%. Sequences were derived from CD4+ or CD8+ T cells sorted from blood, sampled in a trial of the OX40 agonist ivuxolimab. These receptors came from an adult with an advanced solid tumor such as melanoma, head and neck, liver or kidney cancer.

V gene TRBV5-6 combines with J gene TRBJ2-1; weak D call: TRBD1 (5 bases). In germline, CDR1 is SGHDT, CDR2 YYEEEE. V lost 2 bases and J lost 4, with 7 bases in between. The CDR3 is 13 residues long. CDR3 DNA sequence: TGTGCCAGCAGCTTACAGGATTACAATGAGCAGTTCTTC. It specifies CASSLQDYNEQFF.

The chain links TRBV28 to TRBJ2-3, with D tentatively TRBD2 (5 bases). Germline CDR1 reads MDHEN; CDR2 reads SYDVKM. CDR3 length equals 12 residues. Between the trimmed V and J ends, which lost 7 bases and 0 bases, there was a span of 5 bases. This CDR3 is CASTGSTDTQYF. The CDR3 DNA reads as TGTGCCAGCACGGGGAGCACAGATACGCAGTATTTT.

The rearrangement uses TRBV28 and TRBJ1-2; no reliable D call. The CDR3 is 12 amino acids. V shed 8 bases and J shed 2 bases, with 9 bases lying between them. CDR1 and CDR2 from the germline V gene are MDHEN and SYDVKM. The CDR3 DNA reads TGTGCCAGCCGGCAGTTGAACTATGGCTACACCTTC. This encodes CASRQLNYGYTF.

There are a few counts of this clone. The J gene is TRBJ2-5, the V gene TRBV11-2; D is unresolved. The germline V gene has CDR1 SGHAT and CDR2 FQNNGV. The CDR3 sequence is 12 residues long. With 2 bases removed from V and 5 bases from J, the gap between germline ends came to 6 bases. Here the CDR3 DNA reads TGTGCCAGCAGCTTAATCGGGGAGACCCAGTACTTC. Its protein is CASSLIGETQYF.

This chain joins TRBV7-9 and TRBJ1-1, with 7 bases that match TRBD1. The ends lost 6 bases at V and 8 bases at J; junction bases unmatched: 6. The V gene's germline CDR1 is SEHNR and CDR2 FQNEAQ (reference sequence). The CDR3 has 12 residues. The CDR3 loop is CASSRRDSEAFF. As DNA, the CDR3 is TGTGCCAGCAGTCGCCGGGACAGCGAAGCTTTCTTT.

This clone showed up just a few times. The chain recombines TRBV9 with TRBJ1-5; D call uncertain. The CDR3 has 13 amino acids. The V gene's germline CDR1 is SGDLS and CDR2 YYNGEE. V was cut by 0 bases and J by 3 bases, with 4 bases left in between. CDR3 region: CASSVGPNQPQHF. CDR3 DNA sequence: TGTGCCAGCAGCGTAGGACCCAATCAGCCCCAGCATTTT.

To note about this clone: Germline and junction disagree at one end, which may indicate a read error. This sequence joins TRBV7-9 and TRBJ1-6, with 8 bases aligning to TRBD1. CDR3 length: 15 residues. Germline V gene sequence: CDR1 SEHNR, CDR2 FQNEAQ (reference sequence). CDR3 amino acids: CASSLAPGGDSPLHF. CDR3 sequence (DNA): TGTGCCAGCAGCTTAGCACCAGGGGGCGATTCCCCCCTCCACTTT.

This clone has a handful of counts. The sample holds other DNA sequences that translate to the same CDR3. The chain has TRBV7-2 and TRBJ1-5; no clear D. The V gene's germline CDR1 is SGHTA and CDR2 FQGNSA. V was trimmed by 0 bases and J by 0 bases, leaving 6 bases between them. The CDR3 length is 15 residues. The CDR3 DNA follows: TGTGCCAGCAGCTTAGCAGGGTATAGCAATCAGCCCCAGCATTTT. It translates to CASSLAGYSNQPQHF.

The genes are TRBV7-2 and TRBJ1-2, with D maybe TRBD1 (6 bases). Trimming removed 5 bases from V and 0 bases from J, with 16 bases in between. Germline CDR1 reads SGHTA; CDR2 reads FQGNSA. The CDR3 has 16 amino acids. DNA of the CDR3: TGTGCCAGCAGCCCCCAGTGGACAGATGCTAACTATGGCTACACCTTC. Its protein product is CASSPQWTDANYGYTF.

Notes on this clone: At the DNA level, this CDR3 is encoded by other sequences in the same sample as well. The V gene is TRBV5-1, the J gene TRBJ1-2; unclear D gene. V was trimmed by 0 bases and J by 5 bases, leaving 11 bases between them. Germline CDR1 SGHRS, CDR2 YFSETQ. CDR3 length equals 14 residues. The CDR3 nucleotides are TGCGCCAGCAGCTTGGGTCAAGCGGAATATGGCTACACCTTC. This translates into CASSLGQAEYGYTF.

The chain combines TRBV5-4 with TRBJ1-5; possibly TRBD1 for D (6 bases). V was pared by 4 bases and J by 1 base, with 18 bases between. Germline CDR1 and CDR2: SGHNT and YYREEE (reference sequence). CDR3 length: 17 residues. The CDR3 region is CASSVGGGVMSNQPQHF. For the CDR3, the DNA is TGTGCCAGCAGCGTGGGGGGGGGCGTAATGAGCAATCAGCCCCAGCATTTT.

The chain joins TRBV27 to TRBJ2-7; 8 nucleotides line up with TRBD2. The CDR3 length is 14 residues. The germline gives CDR1 MNHEY, CDR2 SMNVEV (reference sequence). Trimming cost V 5 bases and J 6 bases; bases outside gene matches: 9. Written as DNA, the CDR3 is TGTGCCAGCAGTCCTTTCGGGAGGGTTGGCGAGCAGTACTTC. This sequence encodes CASSPFGRVGEQYF.

The rearrangement uses TRBV5-4 and TRBJ1-1; maybe TRBD1 (6 bases). CDR1 is SGHNT and CDR2 is YYREEE in the germline V gene (reference sequence). The CDR3 is 14 amino acids. The germline V and J ends were trimmed by 7 bases and 0 bases, with 13 bases remaining between them. Here the CDR3 reads CASARQEMNTEAFF. CDR3 bases: TGTGCCAGCGCCAGACAGGAGATGAACACTGAAGCTTTCTTT.

This clone has just a few counts. The CDR3 DNA is TGCGCCAGCAGAAGCGACAGGGCCCTTCAAGAGACCCAGTACTTC. Translating gives CASRSDRALQETQYF. The chain is built from TRBV5-1 and TRBJ2-5; 7 nucleotides agree with TRBD1. J gave up 2 bases and V 5 bases, and 9 bases lay outside the gene matches. Germline V lookup: CDR1 SGHRS, CDR2 YFSETQ. The CDR3 extends over 15 amino acids.

Note on this clone: Other DNA sequences from this sample encode an identical CDR3 as well. The genes are TRBV6-5 and TRBJ1-2; a weak D match, TRBD1 (5 bases). With 2 bases removed from V and 2 bases from J, the gap between germline ends came to 12 bases. CDR3 size: 15 residues. Germline CDR1 is MNHEY and CDR2 is SVGAGI. This CDR3 reads CASSYDGTVNYGYTF. The CDR3 DNA reads TGTGCCAGCAGTTACGACGGGACGGTGAACTATGGCTACACCTTC.

This chain links TRBV7-8 with TRBJ1-3; D not certain. Germline V gene data show CDR1 as SGHVS and CDR2 as FQNEAQ. Trimming left V 5 bases short and J 0 bases short, with 17 bases between. This CDR3 has 17 residues. Here the CDR3 DNA reads TGTGCCAGCAGCCAAAACCAGGTGCGGAGCTCTGGAAACACCATATATTTT. Amino acids: CASSQNQVRSSGNTIYF.

The chain joins TRBV5-1 to TRBJ2-1; 11 bases are shared with TRBD1. Trimming removed 4 bases from V and 9 bases from J; junction bases left unmatched: 9. CDR1 and CDR2 from the germline V gene are SGHRS and YFSETQ. This CDR3 comprises 15 residues. The CDR3 loop is CASSPDRDRGVEQFF. The CDR3 DNA reads as TGCGCCAGCAGCCCAGACCGGGACAGGGGGGTTGAGCAGTTCTTC.

The V call is TRBV28, the J call TRBJ1-4; perhaps TRBD1 as D (5 bases). V gave up 9 bases and J gave up 3 bases, with 11 bases separating them. The CDR3 length is 13 residues. CDR1 and CDR2 (germline): MDHEN, SYDVKM. CDR3 sequence (DNA): TGTGCCAGTAGGGGCCGCCCTAATGAAAAACTGTTTTTT. Amino acid sequence: CASRGRPNEKLFF.

The gene calls are TRBV25-1 and TRBJ1-1, with D hard to call. V lost 6 bases to trimming and J lost 3 bases, with 8 bases between them. Germline CDR1 and CDR2: MGHDK and SYGVNS. The CDR3 is 12 amino acids. The DNA for the CDR3 is TGTGCCAGCAGCGGTCCATACACTGAAGCTTTCTTT. Protein: CASSGPYTEAFF.

A few counts support this clone. The chain links TRBV10-3 to TRBJ1-3, with D unclear. CDR3 length: 17 residues. Trimming stripped 3 bases from V and 0 bases from J, with 15 bases between. Per the germline V gene, CDR1 is ENHRY and CDR2 is SYGVKD. The CDR3 reads CAISEVSGSHSGNTIYF. CDR3 DNA sequence: TGTGCCATCAGTGAAGTTTCCGGCTCCCACTCTGGAAACACCATATATTTT.

This chain joins TRBV27 and TRBJ2-3, with TRBD2 identical over 10 bases. The CDR3 extends over 17 amino acids. V lost 3 bases, J lost 5 bases, and 11 bases stayed unmatched. Germline V gives CDR1 MNHEY, CDR2 SMNVEV (reference sequence). The CDR3 DNA reads as TGTGCCAGCAGTTTCCTTCCTAGCGGGGGCGGGCAAGATACGCAGTATTTT. As protein: CASSFLPSGGGQDTQYF.

This clone was recorded a few times. The V gene is TRBV4-3, the J gene TRBJ2-1; the match to TRBD2 covers 10 bases. Germline CDR1 is LGHNA and CDR2 is YSLEER. V shed 0 bases and J 4 bases; nucleotides not matched to a gene: 9. This CDR3 comprises 18 residues. In DNA, the CDR3 is TGCGCCAGCAGCCAAGACCTATGGACTAGCGGATTATACAATGAGCAGTTCTTC. Protein: CASSQDLWTSGLYNEQFF.

The V gene is TRBV7-9, the J gene TRBJ2-7; D uncertain. Between the trimmed V and J ends, which lost 7 bases and 2 bases, there was a span of 24 bases. Germline V lookup: CDR1 SEHNR, CDR2 FQNEAQ (reference sequence). The CDR3 covers 17 residues. In nucleotides, the CDR3 is TGTGCCAGCACGATGGGGTTTAGTAGCCCAGCCCCCTACGAGCAGTACGTC. Translation gives CASTMGFSSPAPYEQYV.

The chain employs TRBV28 and TRBJ1-2, with TRBD1 matching 7 bases. The trim removed 4 bases at V and 8 bases at J, leaving 13 bases unmatched. Germline assignment: CDR1 MDHEN and CDR2 SYDVKM. CDR3 length equals 15 residues. The CDR3 sequence is CASSWASGTANGYTF. The DNA for the CDR3 is TGTGCCAGCAGTTGGGCCTCCGGGACAGCAAACGGCTACACCTTC.